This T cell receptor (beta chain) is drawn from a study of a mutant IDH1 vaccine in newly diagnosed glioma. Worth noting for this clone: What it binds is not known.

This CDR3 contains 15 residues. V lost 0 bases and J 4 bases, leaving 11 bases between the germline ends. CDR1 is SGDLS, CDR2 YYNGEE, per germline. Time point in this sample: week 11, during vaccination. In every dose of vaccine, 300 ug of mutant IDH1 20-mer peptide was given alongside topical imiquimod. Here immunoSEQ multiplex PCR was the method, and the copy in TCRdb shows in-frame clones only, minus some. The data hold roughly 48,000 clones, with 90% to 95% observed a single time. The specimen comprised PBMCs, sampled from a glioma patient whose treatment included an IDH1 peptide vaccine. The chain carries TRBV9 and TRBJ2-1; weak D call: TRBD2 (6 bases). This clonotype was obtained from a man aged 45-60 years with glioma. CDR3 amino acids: CASSVGGSGYNEQFF. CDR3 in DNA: TGTGCCAGCAGCGTAGGGGGTAGCGGTTACAATGAGCAGTTCTTC.